This T cell receptor beta chain was observed in a study of shared T cell receptors in the human thymus. The method was immunoSEQ multiplex PCR; TCRdb's version includes in-frame clones alone and lacks a portion of them. The sample shows approximately 490,000 clones, 78% of them seen only once. The sample was also linked to a second study, of human thymus T cells. That source reports: Thymus tissue was removed during corrective cardiac surgery. Both thymic and peripheral blood repertoires showed apparently biased V and J usage.

This TCR derives from a boy younger than two with a congenital heart defect. Specimen: thymocytes.

The CDR3 sequence is CASSVDPSGRYNEQFF. The CDR3 DNA sequence: TGTGCCAGCAGCGTAGATCCTAGCGGGCGCTACAATGAGCAGTTCTTC. The chain links TRBV9 to TRBJ2-1; TRBD2 matches at 8 bases. CDR1 SGDLS and CDR2 YYNGEE come from the germline V gene. Unmatched junction bases numbered 5, after V lost 0 bases and J lost 3 bases. This CDR3 spans 16 amino acids.